The rows below give T cell receptor beta chains drawn from one sample of a study of PD-1 blockade in mismatch repair-deficient tumors. TCRdb keeps only in-frame clones here, not all; method: immunoSEQ multiplex PCR. The data show 40,000 to 60,000 clones, 77% seen once. This specimen consisted of PBMCs, obtained before pembrolizumab treatment. These receptors all stem from an adult with mismatch repair-deficient cancer. Both conserved end residues are part of each CDR3. A D gene is named only where the DNA matches it firmly. Only some rows state a clone size, as once, few, many or a class for expanded clones.

>TRBV7-3|.|TRBJ2-2|.
CASSLTRGNTGELFF
TGTGCCAGCAGCTTGACTAGAGGGAACACCGGGGAGCTGTTTTTT
>TRBV29-1|.|TRBJ2-7|TRBD1
CSVKEGTGGNYEQYF
TGCAGCGTGAAAGAGGGTACAGGGGGAAACTACGAGCAGTACTTC
>TRBV4-3|once|TRBJ2-1|TRBD2
CASSPRVRGTLGGAEQFF
TGCGCCAGCAGCCCCCGAGTTAGAGGGACCCTCGGGGGGGCTGAGCAGTTCTTC
>TRBV27|.|TRBJ1-1|.
CASSLVGPNTEAFF
TGTGCCAGCAGTTTAGTGGGACCCAACACTGAAGCTTTCTTT
>TRBV18|.|TRBJ2-7|TRBD2
CASSPLGGSADEQYF
TGTGCCAGCTCACCATTGGGCGGGAGTGCAGACGAGCAGTACTTC
>TRBV2|.|TRBJ2-7|.
CASQVRGEQYF
TGTGCCAGCCAAGTACGAGGTGAGCAGTACTTC
>TRBV11-1|.|TRBJ1-1|.
CASSFNRNTEAFF
TGTGCCAGCAGCTTTAACCGGAACACTGAAGCTTTCTTT
>TRBV4-3|.|TRBJ2-6|.
CASSPEISGANVLTF
TGCGCCAGCAGCCCAGAAATTTCTGGGGCCAACGTCCTGACTTTC
>TRBV2|.|TRBJ2-7|.
CASSSGRITYEQYF
TGTGCCAGCAGTTCGGGACGGATTACCTACGAGCAGTACTTC
>TRBV15|.|TRBJ2-3|.
CATSRVPNPGGDTQYF
TGTGCCACCAGCAGAGTACCTAACCCCGGTGGAGATACGCAGTATTTT
>TRBV2|.|TRBJ1-3|.
CASSIDRSSGNTIYF
TGTGCCAGCAGTATTGACAGGAGCTCTGGAAACACCATATATTTT
>TRBV27|.|TRBJ1-2|.
CASSLYGDYGYTF
TGTGCCAGCAGTTTATACGGGGATTATGGCTACACCTTC
>TRBV7-3|few|TRBJ2-7|TRBD2
CASSMGAGGSYEQYF
TGTGCCAGCAGCATGGGGGCGGGAGGGTCCTACGAGCAGTACTTC
>TRBV5-1|.|TRBJ2-7|TRBD1
CASSFGTGGYEQYF
TGCGCCAGCAGCTTTGGGACAGGGGGCTACGAGCAGTACTTC
>TRBV6-6|.|TRBJ1-1|TRBD1
CASSHRQGANTEAFF
TGTGCCAGCAGCCATAGACAGGGGGCCAACACTGAAGCTTTCTTT
>TRBV5-4|.|TRBJ1-1|.
CASSLGRVNTEAFF
TGTGCCAGCAGCTTGGGACGGGTGAACACTGAAGCTTTCTTT
>TRBV27|.|TRBJ2-7|TRBD1
CASSFQDRGLKQYF
TGTGCCAGCAGTTTTCAGGACAGGGGGTTGAAGCAGTACTTC
>TRBV7-2|few|TRBJ2-2|.
CASSPIRETGELFF
TGTGCCAGCAGCCCGATCCGGGAGACCGGGGAGCTGTTTTTT
>TRBV11-2|.|TRBJ2-2|TRBD1
CASSRTGGVGTGELFF
TGTGCCAGCAGCCGAACAGGGGGTGTCGGGACCGGGGAGCTGTTTTTT
>TRBV19|few|TRBJ2-7|.
CASSIAEGPTYEQYF
TGTGCCAGTAGTATAGCCGAAGGACCGACCTACGAGCAGTACTTC
>TRBV4-1|.|TRBJ1-5|.
CASSQVGGQPQHF
TGCGCCAGCAGCCAAGTGGGCGGTCAGCCCCAGCATTTT
>TRBV7-9|.|TRBJ2-6|.
CASSFTAGANVLTF
TGTGCCAGCAGTTTTACAGCTGGGGCCAACGTCCTGACTTTC
>TRBV11-3|.|TRBJ2-1|.
CASRLTRAAYNEQFF
TGTGCCAGCAGACTAACGCGGGCCGCCTACAATGAGCAGTTCTTC
>TRBV7-2|.|TRBJ1-2|TRBD1
CASSKRTGDRGGYTF
TGTGCCAGCAGCAAAAGGACAGGGGACCGAGGTGGCTACACCTTC
>TRBV9|.|TRBJ2-5|.
CASSPRPSQETQYF
TGTGCCAGCAGCCCCCGGCCTTCCCAAGAGACCCAGTACTTC
>TRBV6-5|.|TRBJ2-5|TRBD1
CASRQGDRETQYF
TGTGCCAGCAGGCAGGGGGATCGAGAGACCCAGTACTTC
>TRBV6-5|.|TRBJ2-3|.
CASRKLVSTDTQYF
TGTGCCAGCAGAAAACTAGTGAGCACAGATACGCAGTATTTT
>TRBV11-1|.|TRBJ2-7|.
CASSLRSYEQYF
TGTGCCAGCAGCCTTCGATCCTACGAGCAGTACTTC
>TRBV19|.|TRBJ1-1|TRBD1
CASSIDRDTEAFF
TGTGCCAGTAGTATTGACAGGGACACTGAAGCTTTCTTT
>TRBV9|.|TRBJ1-2|.
CASSVERGDGYTF
TGTGCCAGCAGCGTAGAGAGGGGTGATGGCTACACCTTC
>TRBV6-5|.|TRBJ1-1|.
CASSQPGDRGKAFF
TGTGCCAGCAGTCAACCGGGGGACCGAGGGAAAGCTTTCTTT
>TRBV2|.|TRBJ2-7|.
CASSEAQGRNEQYF
TGTGCCAGCAGTGAAGCTCAGGGAAGGAACGAGCAGTACTTC
>TRBV5-6|.|TRBJ2-5|TRBD2
CASSPRLAGGGETQYF
TGTGCCAGCAGCCCAAGACTAGCGGGAGGGGGAGAGACCCAGTACTTC
>TRBV30|.|TRBJ1-1|.
CAWSLLGPRKTEAFF
TGTGCCTGGAGTTTATTGGGACCCCGGAAGACTGAAGCTTTCTTT
>TRBV19|.|TRBJ2-7|.
CASSLRLLYEQYF
TGTGCCAGTAGTCTCCGACTGTTATACGAGCAGTACTTC
>TRBV2|.|TRBJ2-2|TRBD1
CASRGQGSTGELFF
TGTGCCAGCAGGGGACAGGGATCCACCGGGGAGCTGTTTTTT
>TRBV19|few|TRBJ2-7|.
CASSIGYEQYF
TGTGCCAGTAGTATAGGCTACGAGCAGTACTTC
>TRBV6-1|.|TRBJ1-1|.
CASPKNTEAFF
TGTGCCAGCCCCAAGAACACTGAAGCTTTCTTT
>TRBV5-5|.|TRBJ2-7|TRBD1
CASSFAGGPTYEQYF
TGTGCCAGCAGCTTTGCAGGGGGCCCTACCTACGAGCAGTACTTC
>TRBV7-9|.|TRBJ1-5|.
CASSLGAQPQHF
TGTGCCAGCAGCTTAGGTGCTCAGCCCCAGCATTTT
>TRBV6-6|.|TRBJ2-7|.
CASIDRGLSYEQYF
TGTGCCAGCATCGACCGGGGACTTTCCTACGAGCAGTACTTC